This TCR beta chain appears in the sequencing data of a study of blood T cell repertoires in COVID-19. For the study at large: The study drew acute and convalescent COVID-19 samples from the United States, Italy and Spain. T cells, B-cell-depleted T cells, or PBMCs provided the cDNA or gDNA that served as material.

Seattle patients were enrolled during active infection and followed longitudinally. The CDR3 has 15 residues. Germline V lookup: CDR1 SGHNT, CDR2 YENEEA. Trimming took 5 bases from V and 5 from J; bases not matched to a gene: 7. In the authors' methods: The authors estimated nucleated cell counts from reference gene primer amplification. Sequenced by immunoSEQ multiplex PCR; TCRdb stores in-frame clones only, minus some. The V and J calls and clone size are taken from that table; D and trimming were inferred from the DNA. This sample has about 340,000 clones, with roughly 90% found just once. The sequencing sample was made of peripheral blood. The rearrangement links TRBV11-3 to TRBJ2-2; TRBD2 aligns across 8 bases. The clonotype comes from a woman between 70 and 85 years old with COVID-19, enrolled during active disease. The CDR3 sequence: CASSAGGGETGELFF. Here the CDR3 DNA reads TGTGCCAGCAGCGCCGGGGGGGGCGAAACCGGGGAGCTGTTTTTT.